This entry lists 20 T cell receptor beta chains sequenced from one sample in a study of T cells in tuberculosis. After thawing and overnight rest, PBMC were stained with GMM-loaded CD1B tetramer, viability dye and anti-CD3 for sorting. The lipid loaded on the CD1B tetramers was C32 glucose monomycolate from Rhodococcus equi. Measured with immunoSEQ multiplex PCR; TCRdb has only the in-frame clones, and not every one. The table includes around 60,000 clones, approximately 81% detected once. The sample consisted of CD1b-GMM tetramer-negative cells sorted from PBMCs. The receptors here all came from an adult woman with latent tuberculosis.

DNA of the CDR3: TGTGCCAGCAGTTTGACAGGGTGGGACACTGAAGCTTTCTTT. The encoded protein is CASSLTGWDTEAFF. The genes are TRBV6-5 and TRBJ1-1; 7 bases are a match to TRBD1. The trim removed 4 bases at V and 3 bases at J, leaving 5 bases unmatched. The length of the CDR3 is 14 residues. Germline V gene data show CDR1 as MNHEY and CDR2 as SVGAGI.

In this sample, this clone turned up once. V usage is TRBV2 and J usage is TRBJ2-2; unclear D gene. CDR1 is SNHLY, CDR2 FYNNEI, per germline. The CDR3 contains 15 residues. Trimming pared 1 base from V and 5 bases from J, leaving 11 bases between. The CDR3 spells CASSEGPTLTGELFF. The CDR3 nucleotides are TGTGCCAGCAGTGAAGGGCCGACTTTAACCGGGGAGCTGTTTTTT.

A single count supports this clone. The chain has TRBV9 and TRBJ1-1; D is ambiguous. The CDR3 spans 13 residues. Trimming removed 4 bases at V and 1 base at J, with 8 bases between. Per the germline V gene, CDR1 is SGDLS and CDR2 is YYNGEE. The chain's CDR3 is CASSFSGNTEAFF. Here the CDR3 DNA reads TGTGCCAGCAGCTTTTCAGGGAACACTGAAGCTTTCTTT.

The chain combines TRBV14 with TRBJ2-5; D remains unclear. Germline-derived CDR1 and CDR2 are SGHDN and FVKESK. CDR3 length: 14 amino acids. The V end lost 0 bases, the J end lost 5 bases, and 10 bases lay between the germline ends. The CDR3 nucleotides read TGTGCCAGCAGCCAAGATAACGTGGGCGAGACCCAGTACTTC. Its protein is CASSQDNVGETQYF.

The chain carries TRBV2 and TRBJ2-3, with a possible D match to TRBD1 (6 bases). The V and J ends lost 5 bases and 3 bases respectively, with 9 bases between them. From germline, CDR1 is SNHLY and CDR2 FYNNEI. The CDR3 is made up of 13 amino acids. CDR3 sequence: CASSTQGTDTQYF. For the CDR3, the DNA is TGTGCCAGCAGTACACAGGGTACAGATACGCAGTATTTT.

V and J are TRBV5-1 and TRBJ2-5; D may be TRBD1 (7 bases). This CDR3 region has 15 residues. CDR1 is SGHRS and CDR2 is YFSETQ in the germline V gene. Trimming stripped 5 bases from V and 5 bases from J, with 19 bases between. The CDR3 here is CASREETGRRETQYF. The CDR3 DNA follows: TGCGCCAGCAGAGAGGAGACAGGGAGGCGTGAGACCCAGTACTTC.

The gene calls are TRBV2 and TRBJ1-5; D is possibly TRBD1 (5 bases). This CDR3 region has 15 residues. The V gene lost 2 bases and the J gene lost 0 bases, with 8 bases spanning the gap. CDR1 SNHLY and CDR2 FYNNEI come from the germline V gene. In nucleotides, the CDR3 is TGTGCCAGCAGTGAAACGACAGTTAGCAATCAGCCCCAGCATTTT. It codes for CASSETTVSNQPQHF.

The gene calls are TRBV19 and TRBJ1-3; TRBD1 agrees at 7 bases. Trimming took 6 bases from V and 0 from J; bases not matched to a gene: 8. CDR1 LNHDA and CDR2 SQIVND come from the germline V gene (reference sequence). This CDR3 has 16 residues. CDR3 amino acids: CASRDTGASSGNTIYF. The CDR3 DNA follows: TGTGCCAGTAGAGATACAGGGGCCAGCTCTGGAAACACCATATATTTT. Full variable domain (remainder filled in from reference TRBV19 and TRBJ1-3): DGGITQSPKYLFRKEGQNVTLSCEQNLNHDAMYWYRQDPGQGLRLIYYSQIVNDFQKGDIAEGYSVSREKKESFPLTVTSAQKNPTAFYLCASRDTGASSGNTIYFGEGSWLTVV.

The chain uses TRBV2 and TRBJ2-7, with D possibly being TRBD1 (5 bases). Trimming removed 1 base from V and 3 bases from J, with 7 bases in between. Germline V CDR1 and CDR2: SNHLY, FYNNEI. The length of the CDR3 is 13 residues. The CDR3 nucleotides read TGTGCCAGCAGTGAAGACAGGAACTACGAGCAGTACTTC. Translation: CASSEDRNYEQYF.

For the CDR3, the DNA is TGTGCCAGCAGCCCCTACCCTCAGCGGCAGTACTTC. Translated, it gives CASSPYPQRQYF. The J gene is TRBJ2-7, the V gene TRBV7-2; unclear D gene. Trimming took 5 bases from V and 9 from J, leaving 14 bases between them. CDR1 is SGHTA, CDR2 FQGNSA, per germline. This CDR3 spans 12 amino acids.

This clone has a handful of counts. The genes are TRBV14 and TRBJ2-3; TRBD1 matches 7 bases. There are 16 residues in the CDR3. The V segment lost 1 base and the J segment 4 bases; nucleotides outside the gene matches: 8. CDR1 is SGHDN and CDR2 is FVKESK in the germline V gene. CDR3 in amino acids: CASSQGADRVADTQYF. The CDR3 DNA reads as TGTGCCAGCAGCCAAGGCGCCGACAGGGTAGCAGATACGCAGTATTTT.

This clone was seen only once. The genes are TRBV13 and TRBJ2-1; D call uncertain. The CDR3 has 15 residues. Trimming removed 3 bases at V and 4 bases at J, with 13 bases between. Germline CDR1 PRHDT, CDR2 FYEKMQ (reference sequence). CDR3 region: CASSLSRRAYNEQFF. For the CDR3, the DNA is TGTGCCAGCAGCTTGTCTAGGAGAGCGTACAATGAGCAGTTCTTC.

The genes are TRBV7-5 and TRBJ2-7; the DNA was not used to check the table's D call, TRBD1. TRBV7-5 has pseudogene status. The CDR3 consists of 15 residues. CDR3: CARSPIPRTPYEQYF. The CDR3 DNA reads TGTGCCAGAAGCCCGATACCCAGGACACCTTACGAGCAGTACTTC.

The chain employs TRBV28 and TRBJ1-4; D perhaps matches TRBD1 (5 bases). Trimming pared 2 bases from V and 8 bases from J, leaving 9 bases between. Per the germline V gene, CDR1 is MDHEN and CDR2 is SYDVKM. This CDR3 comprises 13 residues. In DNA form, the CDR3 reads TGTGCCAGCAGTTTACTGACAGCCGAAAAACTGTTTTTT. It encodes CASSLLTAEKLFF.

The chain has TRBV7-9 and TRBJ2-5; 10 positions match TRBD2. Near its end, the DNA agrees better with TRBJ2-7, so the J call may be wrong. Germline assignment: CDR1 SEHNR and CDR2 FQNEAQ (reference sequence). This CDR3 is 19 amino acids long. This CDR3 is CASSFSGILKRGGTYEQYF. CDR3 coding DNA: TGTGCCAGCAGCTTTTCGGGGATCCTCAAGCGGGGGGGCACCTACGAGCAGTACTTC.

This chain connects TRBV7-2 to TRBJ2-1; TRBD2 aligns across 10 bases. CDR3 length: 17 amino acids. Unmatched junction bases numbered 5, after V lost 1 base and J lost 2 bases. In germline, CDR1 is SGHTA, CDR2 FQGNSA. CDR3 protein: CASSLGSSGGAYNEQFF. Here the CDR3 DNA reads TGTGCCAGCAGCTTAGGGTCTAGCGGGGGCGCCTACAATGAGCAGTTCTTC.

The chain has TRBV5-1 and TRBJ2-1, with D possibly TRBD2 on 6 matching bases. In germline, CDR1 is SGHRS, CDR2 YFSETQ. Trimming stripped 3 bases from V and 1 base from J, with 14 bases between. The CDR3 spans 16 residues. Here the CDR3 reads CASSSNSGASYNEQFF. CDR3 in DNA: TGCGCCAGCAGCTCTAACTCGGGAGCGTCCTACAATGAGCAGTTCTTC.

CDR3 DNA: TGCAGCGTTGCAACGACTAGCGGGACGGCAAATGAGCAGTTCTTC. It yields the protein CSVATTSGTANEQFF. V usage is TRBV29-1 and J usage is TRBJ2-1, with 11 nucleotides matching TRBD2. V lost 4 bases, J lost 7 bases, and 9 bases stayed unmatched. Germline assignment: CDR1 SQVTM and CDR2 ANQGSEA. The CDR3 runs to 15 residues.

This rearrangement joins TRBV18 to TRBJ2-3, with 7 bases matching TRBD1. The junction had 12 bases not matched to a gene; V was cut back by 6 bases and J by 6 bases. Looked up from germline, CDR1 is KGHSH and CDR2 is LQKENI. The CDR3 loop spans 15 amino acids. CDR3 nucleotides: TGTGCCAGCTCCCAAAACAGGGGCCCGGGGGATACGCAGTATTTT. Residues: CASSQNRGPGDTQYF.

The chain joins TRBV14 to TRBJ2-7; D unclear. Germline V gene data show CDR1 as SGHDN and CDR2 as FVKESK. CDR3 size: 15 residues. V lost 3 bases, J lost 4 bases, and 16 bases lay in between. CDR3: CASSHSVRTVYEQYF. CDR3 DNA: TGTGCCAGCAGCCATTCTGTGAGAACCGTTTACGAGCAGTACTTC.